Listed below are T cell receptor beta chains from one sample, sequenced in a study of T cell responses to AZD1222 COVID-19 vaccine. The data were produced by immunoSEQ multiplex PCR, yet TCRdb's version contains in-frame clones alone and is incomplete. The data hold tens of thousands of clones, with about 87% observed a single time. Sequencing used peripheral blood, obtained on day 0 of AZD1222 vaccination. The receptors were gathered from an adult in good health. Both conserved end residues are part of each CDR3. The order of the fields is CDR3 protein, CDR3 DNA, D gene, J gene, V gene, clone size. A D gene is named only where the DNA matches it firmly. The listing skips clone size in some rows; elsewhere it reads once, few, many or a size class.

CDR3: CASSQGLQGHTEAFF
DNA: TGTGCCAGCAGCCAAGGTCTACAGGGACACACTGAAGCTTTCTTT
D: -
J: TRBJ1-1
V: TRBV3-1/TRBV3-2
size: -

CDR3: CASSLVVGSNTEAFF
DNA: TGTGCCAGCAGCTTAGTAGTGGGCAGCAACACTGAAGCTTTCTTT
D: -
J: TRBJ1-1
V: TRBV11-2
size: -

CDR3: CASSLSGTSGHNEQFF
DNA: TGCGCCAGCAGCTTATCCGGGACTAGCGGGCACAATGAGCAGTTCTTC
D: TRBD2
J: TRBJ2-1
V: TRBV5-1
size: -

CDR3: CAAGGRNNSPLHF
DNA: TGTGCCGCCGGCGGCAGGAATAATTCACCCCTCCACTTT
D: -
J: TRBJ1-6
V: TRBV2
size: -

CDR3: CASSALASTDTQYF
DNA: TGTGCCAGCAGCGCGCTAGCGAGCACAGATACGCAGTATTTT
D: -
J: TRBJ2-3
V: TRBV9
size: -

CDR3: CASRSPASGYNEQFF
DNA: TGTGCCAGCAGGTCCCCGGCTAGCGGATACAATGAGCAGTTCTTC
D: TRBD2
J: TRBJ2-1
V: TRBV11-2
size: -

CDR3: CATSRDLGLSGEKLFF
DNA: TGTGCCACCAGCAGAGACCTCGGACTCAGCGGTGAAAAACTGTTTTTT
D: -
J: TRBJ1-4
V: TRBV15
size: -

CDR3: CASRHFAGDEQYF
DNA: TGTGCCAGCAGACACTTCGCTGGCGACGAGCAGTACTTC
D: -
J: TRBJ2-7
V: TRBV6-5
size: -

CDR3: CASESGGPGGEKLFF
DNA: TGTGCCAGCGAATCGGGGGGGCCCGGTGGTGAAAAACTGTTTTTT
D: -
J: TRBJ1-4
V: TRBV5-6
size: -

CDR3: CASRPGTGIQPQHF
DNA: TGTGCCAGCAGGCCCGGGACAGGGATTCAGCCCCAGCATTTT
D: TRBD1
J: TRBJ1-5
V: TRBV27
size: few

CDR3: CASSPGGSENTEAFF
DNA: TGTGCCAGCTCACCGGGGGGCAGCGAGAACACTGAAGCTTTCTTT
D: -
J: TRBJ1-1
V: TRBV18
size: -

CDR3: CASSPDRADSYNEQFF
DNA: TGTGCCAGCAGCCCGGACAGGGCCGACTCCTACAATGAGCAGTTCTTC
D: TRBD1
J: TRBJ2-1
V: TRBV7-9
size: -

CDR3: CASSSAGTGGEETQYF
DNA: TGTGCCAGCAGTTCCGCCGGGACAGGGGGAGAAGAGACCCAGTACTTC
D: TRBD1
J: TRBJ2-5
V: TRBV28
size: few

CDR3: CASNARDRVNYGYTF
DNA: TGTGCCAGCAACGCCCGGGACAGGGTCAACTATGGCTACACCTTC
D: TRBD1
J: TRBJ1-2
V: TRBV6-5
size: -

CDR3: CAWVSGRSVVEQFF
DNA: TGTGCCTGGGTTAGCGGGAGAAGTGTAGTTGAGCAGTTCTTC
D: TRBD2
J: TRBJ2-1
V: TRBV30
size: -

CDR3: CASSKGSGTGQIGSYNEQFF
DNA: TGTGCCAGCAGCAAAGGAAGCGGGACAGGGCAGATAGGCTCCTACAATGAGCAGTTCTTC
D: -
J: TRBJ2-1
V: TRBV21-1
size: -

CDR3: CATIKRGVQETQYF
DNA: TGTGCCACCATAAAACGGGGGGTACAAGAGACCCAGTACTTC
D: TRBD2
J: TRBJ2-5
V: TRBV2
size: -

CDR3: CASSRGLSYNEQFF
DNA: TGTGCCAGCTCTCGCGGACTTTCCTACAATGAGCAGTTCTTC
D: -
J: TRBJ2-1
V: TRBV11-3
size: -

CDR3: CASSRRGSRYTF
DNA: TGTGCCAGCAGTCGCCGAGGTAGCCGCTACACCTTC
D: -
J: TRBJ1-2
V: TRBV12-3/TRBV12-4
size: -

CDR3: CASSLIVGQVYGYTF
DNA: TGTGCCAGCAGCTTGATTGTCGGACAGGTATATGGCTACACCTTC
D: TRBD1
J: TRBJ1-2
V: TRBV5-6
size: medium-sized

CDR3: CASSLFNSPNEQFF
DNA: TGTGCCAGCAGCTTGTTCAACAGCCCCAATGAGCAGTTCTTC
D: -
J: TRBJ2-1
V: TRBV5-4
size: -

CDR3: CASSLGQGVQAGYTF
DNA: TGTGCCAGCAGCTTAGGACAGGGAGTTCAAGCTGGCTACACCTTC
D: TRBD1
J: TRBJ1-2
V: TRBV5-4
size: -

CDR3: CASRPPGPQETQYF
DNA: TGTGCCAGTAGACCTCCGGGGCCTCAAGAGACCCAGTACTTC
D: -
J: TRBJ2-5
V: TRBV19
size: -

CDR3: CASSLSGGNQPQHF
DNA: TGTGCCAGCAGTTTATCGGGGGGCAATCAGCCCCAGCATTTT
D: -
J: TRBJ1-5
V: TRBV28
size: -